This TCR beta chain comes out of a study of T cell clusters in autoimmune cytopenias. TRB was amplified from roughly 0.25 ug of peripheral blood genomic DNA per sample. One tube held mixed TRB-A and TRB-B primer pools for touch-down PCR. TCRdb re-called the multiplex PCR reads; every CDR3 protein appears as one record, without DNA. Its listing shows thousands of distinct CDR3 sequences. The CDR3 totals 14 residues. The V gene's germline CDR1 is MNHNS and CDR2 SASEGT. In terms of frequency, this clonotype is medium-sized. Separately, the same data were catalogued under a study of T cell repertoires in aging, cancer and after chemotherapy. That paper states: Rebound thymic output was suggested by rising median generation probability during chemotherapy in each cancer cohort. Immunological memory after chemotherapy cannot be judged from the repertoire data.

Sequencing used peripheral blood. This TCR came from a human donor in good health. V is TRBV6-1 and J is TRBJ1-5; the TRBD1 assignment by TCRdb is unverifiable without DNA. This CDR3 is CASSESPHRGTQHF.